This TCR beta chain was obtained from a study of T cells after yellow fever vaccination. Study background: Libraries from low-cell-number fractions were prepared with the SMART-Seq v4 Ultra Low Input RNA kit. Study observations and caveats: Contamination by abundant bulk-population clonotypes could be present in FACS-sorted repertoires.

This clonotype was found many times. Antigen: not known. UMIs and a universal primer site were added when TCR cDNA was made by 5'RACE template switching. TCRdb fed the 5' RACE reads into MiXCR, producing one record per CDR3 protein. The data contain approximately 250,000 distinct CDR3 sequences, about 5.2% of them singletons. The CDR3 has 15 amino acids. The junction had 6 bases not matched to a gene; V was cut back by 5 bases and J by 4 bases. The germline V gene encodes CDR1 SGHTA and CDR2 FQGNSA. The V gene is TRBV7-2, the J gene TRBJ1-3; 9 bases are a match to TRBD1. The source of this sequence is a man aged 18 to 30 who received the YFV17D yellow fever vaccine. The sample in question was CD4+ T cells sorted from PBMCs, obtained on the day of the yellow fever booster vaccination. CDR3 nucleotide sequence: TGTGCCAGCAGCCCGGGACAGGGAAGGGGAAACACCATATATTTT. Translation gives CASSPGQGRGNTIYF.